The 10 T cell receptor beta chains listed next were all sequenced from one sample in a study of T cell responses to AZD1222 COVID-19 vaccine. Clones were sequenced by immunoSEQ multiplex PCR, and TCRdb holds only the in-frame ones, with some missing. The table records just over 95,000 clones, 85% to 90% of them present only once. Sample: peripheral blood, taken on day 0 of AZD1222 vaccination. The receptors here all came from an adult in good health.

CDR3 in amino acids: CASSAGGSTEAFF. The DNA of the CDR3 is TGCGCCAGCAGTGCCGGGGGGAGTACTGAAGCTTTCTTT. This chain joins TRBV10-1 and TRBJ1-1, with a tentative D call TRBD1 (5 bases). The germline V gene encodes CDR1 WNHNN and CDR2 SYGVQD (reference sequence). The CDR3 is 13 amino acids. V lost 4 bases, J lost 5 bases, and 11 bases lay in between.

The rearrangement joins TRBV25-1 to TRBJ2-3; D is unresolved. Deletions cut 6 bases from V and 3 bases from J, with 7 bases between. CDR3 length equals 12 residues. Germline V gene data show CDR1 as MGHDK and CDR2 as SYGVNS. The CDR3 reads CASRTATDTQYF. Written as DNA, the CDR3 is TGTGCCAGCAGAACAGCTACAGATACGCAGTATTTT.

J is TRBJ2-1 and V is TRBV30; the D gene is possibly TRBD2 (6 bases). V gave up 5 bases and J gave up 5 bases, with 13 bases separating them. Germline V gene lookup returns CDR1 GTSNPN and CDR2 SVGIG (reference sequence). The CDR3 sequence is 13 residues long. CDR3 sequence (DNA): TGTGCCTGGTCTCCGGGACTGGACAATGAGCAGTTCTTC. Its translation: CAWSPGLDNEQFF.

This clone showed up just a few times. This chain links TRBV18 with TRBJ1-6; D not certain. CDR3 length equals 16 residues. The V end lost 4 bases, the J end lost 0 bases, and 10 bases lay between the germline ends. CDR1 and CDR2 from the germline V gene are KGHSH and LQKENI. CDR3 sequence: CASSLLQSSYNSPLHF. For the CDR3, the DNA is TGTGCCAGCTCACTACTTCAGAGCTCCTATAATTCACCCCTCCACTTT.

CDR3 DNA sequence: TGTGCCAGCGGTTTAGTCGGGGGAGGAACAGATACGCAGTATTTT. It translates to CASGLVGGGTDTQYF. The chain joins TRBV6-5 to TRBJ2-3, with a weak D call TRBD2 (6 bases). V was trimmed by 8 bases and J by 3 bases, leaving 18 bases between them. Per the germline V gene, CDR1 is MNHEY and CDR2 is SVGAGI. This CDR3 spans 15 amino acids.

J is TRBJ1-5 and V is TRBV30; possible D gene TRBD1, 6 bases. This CDR3 region has 15 residues. Germline V CDR1 and CDR2: GTSNPN, SVGIG (reference sequence). The germline V and J ends were trimmed by 2 bases and 5 bases, with 16 bases remaining between them. CDR3 residues: CAWSRQGSTYQPQHF. Written as DNA, the CDR3 is TGTGCCTGGAGTCGGCAGGGGTCAACTTATCAGCCCCAGCATTTT.

For this clone: This same CDR3 is encoded by further DNA sequences in the sample. This chain connects TRBV7-2 to TRBJ2-7, with a weak D call TRBD1 (5 bases). Per germline, CDR1 SGHTA and CDR2 FQGNSA. This CDR3 region has 13 residues. Trimming removed 2 bases from V and 2 bases from J, with 7 bases in between. The CDR3 nucleotides read TGTGCCAGCAGCTTAAGGGGCGCCTACGAGCAGTACTTC. As protein: CASSLRGAYEQYF.

CDR3 nucleotide sequence: TGTGCCAGCACCTCCGCGGGGGTCACCGGGGAGCTGTTTTTT. This gives the protein CASTSAGVTGELFF. V is TRBV6-5 and J is TRBJ2-2, with 7 bases fitting TRBD2. The J segment lost 4 bases and the V segment lost 7 bases, leaving 6 bases of the junction unmatched. The germline gives CDR1 MNHEY, CDR2 SVGAGI. This CDR3 is 14 amino acids long.

This sequence joins TRBV19 and TRBJ1-5, with a weak D call TRBD1 (5 bases). V shed 5 bases and J shed 6 bases, with 11 bases lying between them. Germline values: CDR1 LNHDA, CDR2 SQIVND (reference sequence). The CDR3 totals 13 residues. The CDR3 protein is CASSLGGSQPQHF. As DNA, the CDR3 is TGTGCCAGTAGTTTGGGGGGTTCTCAGCCCCAGCATTTT.

The chain uses TRBV6-5 and TRBJ1-1; D is undetermined. The CDR3 has 12 residues. V dropped 6 bases and J dropped 7 bases, with 12 bases sitting between them. Per the germline V gene, CDR1 is MNHEY and CDR2 is SVGAGI. In DNA, the CDR3 is TGTGCCAGCAGGAGGGTGTGGGGTGAAGCTTTCTTT. This encodes CASRRVWGEAFF.